The sequence of this T cell receptor beta chain was determined in a study of OX40 agonist ivuxolimab in advanced cancers. Germline V lookup: CDR1 SNHLY, CDR2 FYNNEI. V shed 6 bases, J shed 5 bases, and the junction held 1 base outside the gene matches. This CDR3 is 12 amino acids long. The data were produced by immunoSEQ multiplex PCR, yet TCRdb's version contains in-frame clones alone and is incomplete. The sample has about 68,000 clones; approximately 80% are singletons. This clone appeared a few times. This sequence originates from an adult with an advanced solid tumor such as melanoma, head and neck, liver or kidney cancer. This specimen consisted of CD4+ or CD8+ T cells sorted from blood, obtained in a trial of the OX40 agonist ivuxolimab. The V call is TRBV2, the J call TRBJ1-2, with 9 bases that match TRBD1. CDR3 amino acids: CASSGTGYGYTF. DNA for the CDR3: TGTGCCAGCAGCGGGACAGGGTATGGCTACACCTTC.